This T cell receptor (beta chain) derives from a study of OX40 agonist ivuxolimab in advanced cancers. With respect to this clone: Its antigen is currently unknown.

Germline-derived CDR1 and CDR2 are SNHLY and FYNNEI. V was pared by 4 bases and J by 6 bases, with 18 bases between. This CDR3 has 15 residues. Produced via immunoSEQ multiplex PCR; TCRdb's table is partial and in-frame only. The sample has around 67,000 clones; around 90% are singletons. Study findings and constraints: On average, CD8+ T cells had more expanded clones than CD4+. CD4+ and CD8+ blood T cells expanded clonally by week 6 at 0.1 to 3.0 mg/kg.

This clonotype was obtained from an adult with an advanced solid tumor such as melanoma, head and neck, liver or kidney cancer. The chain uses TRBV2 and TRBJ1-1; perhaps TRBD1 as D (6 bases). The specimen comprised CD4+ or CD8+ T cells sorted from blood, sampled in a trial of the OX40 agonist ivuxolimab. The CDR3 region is CASSVNRAPGAEAFF. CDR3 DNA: TGTGCCAGCAGTGTAAACAGGGCCCCGGGGGCTGAAGCTTTCTTT.